This is a list of T cell receptor beta chains from one sample in a study of blood T cell repertoires in COVID-19. TCRdb's table, derived via immunoSEQ multiplex PCR, lists solely in-frame clones and lacks some. The sample includes under 150,000 clones, 84% of them seen just once. Sample: PBMCs or T cells enriched from blood (not recorded which). These receptors all stem from a man in his forties or fifties in a cohort exposed to, infected with or recovered from COVID-19 (not recorded which). The CDR3 runs from the conserved cysteine through the conserved F or W. The order of the fields is J gene, V gene, clone size, D gene, CDR3 DNA, CDR3 protein. D genes are given only for firm matches. The size field is filled for only some rows; it gives once, few, many or a size class.

TRBJ2-7 | TRBV29-1 | . | TRBD1 | TGCAGCCCCCGTCCGGGTCAGGGGGCTCGGTACGAGCAGTACTTC | CSPRPGQGARYEQYF
TRBJ2-3 | TRBV10-2 | . | TRBD1 | TGCGCCAGCAGTGAAGGGGGCCGCACAGATACGCAGTATTTT | CASSEGGRTDTQYF
TRBJ2-7 | TRBV9 | . | TRBD1 | TGTGCCAGCAGCGATACACCGGGACAGGGGCCGGGCGAGCAGTACTTC | CASSDTPGQGPGEQYF
TRBJ2-7 | TRBV5-1 | . | TRBD2 | TGCGCCAGCAGCCCTGGGACTAGCGGAGTCTACGAGCAGTACTTC | CASSPGTSGVYEQYF
TRBJ1-2 | TRBV9 | . | . | TGTGCCAGCAGCGTAGATCGAGGGTATGGCTACACCTTC | CASSVDRGYGYTF
TRBJ2-2 | TRBV29-1 | . | . | TGCAGCGCACAGGGTTTTAACACCGGGGAGCTGTTTTTT | CSAQGFNTGELFF
TRBJ2-1 | TRBV10-2 | . | . | TGCGCCAGCAGTGAATCCAGGGGAGCAAATGAGCAGTTCTTC | CASSESRGANEQFF
TRBJ2-1 | TRBV19 | . | TRBD2 | TGTGCCAGTAGTATTGTAGCGGGAGAACAGAATGAGCAGTTCTTC | CASSIVAGEQNEQFF
TRBJ2-5 | TRBV24-1 | . | . | TGTGCCACCAGTGATACCAGGAAAGAGACCCAGTACTTC | CATSDTRKETQYF
TRBJ2-5 | TRBV11-2 | . | TRBD1 | TGTGCCAGCAGCTTAGGGGCCGGGACAGTACAAGAGACCCAGTACTTC | CASSLGAGTVQETQYF
TRBJ2-1 | TRBV7-6 | . | TRBD2 | TGTGCCAGCAGCTTAGCGCAGGCGGGAGCGGTGAATGAGCAGTTCTTC | CASSLAQAGAVNEQFF
TRBJ2-6 | TRBV6-5 | . | . | TGTGCCAGCAGAGAGGCTGGGGCCAACGTCCTGACTTTC | CASREAGANVLTF
TRBJ2-2 | TRBV9 | . | TRBD1 | TGTGCCAGCAGCGACCGGACAGGGGGTCCCGGGGAGCTGTTTTTT | CASSDRTGGPGELFF
TRBJ1-1 | TRBV5-1 | . | . | TGCGCCAGCAGCTTGGTTCTGGGCCGAGCCATGAACACTGAAGCTTTCTTT | CASSLVLGRAMNTEAFF
TRBJ2-1 | TRBV27 | . | . | TGTGCCAGCAGTTTATCGGCGTGGCTAGCTTCCTACAATGAGCAGTTCTTC | CASSLSAWLASYNEQFF
TRBJ1-2 | TRBV18 | once | . | TGTGCCAGCTCACCAGGAGGGAACTATGGCTACACCTTC | CASSPGGNYGYTF
TRBJ2-2 | TRBV7-3 | . | . | TGTGCCAGCAGCTCTTCGACTATGCCAGGCGGGGAGCTGTTTTTT | CASSSSTMPGGELFF
TRBJ1-3 | TRBV7-9 | . | TRBD1 | TGTGCCAGCACCAACGGACAGGGACACTCTGGAAACACCATATATTTT | CASTNGQGHSGNTIYF
TRBJ2-3 | TRBV7-8 | . | . | TGTGCCAGCAGCACACACAGGGTTGGGACAGATACGCAGTATTTT | CASSTHRVGTDTQYF
TRBJ2-3 | TRBV6-1 | once | TRBD2 | TGTGCCAGCAGTGAACGGACTAGCGGCAGCACAGATACGCAGTATTTT | CASSERTSGSTDTQYF
TRBJ2-1 | TRBV9 | . | TRBD2 | TGTGCCAGCAGCTTCGGACTAGCAAGTGAGCAGTTCTTC | CASSFGLASEQFF
TRBJ1-5 | TRBV6-1 | once | TRBD1 | TGTGCCAGCAGTGATCCTCGACAGGGCCCAGGCCGGCCCCAGCATTTT | CASSDPRQGPGRPQHF
TRBJ1-1 | TRBV27 | few | . | TGTGCCAGCAGAAACACGGGTTACACTGAAGCTTTCTTT | CASRNTGYTEAFF
TRBJ2-5 | TRBV10-2 | . | . | TGCGCCAGCAGTGGGCTGCGGGAGACCCAGTACTTC | CASSGLRETQYF
TRBJ1-6 | TRBV7-8 | . | TRBD1 | TGTGCCAGCAGCTTAAACCGTGACAGGGAACCCCTCCACTTT | CASSLNRDREPLHF
TRBJ2-7 | TRBV28 | . | . | TGTGCCAGCAGTTTTCCCGCCGGGAAAACCTACGAGCAGTACTTC | CASSFPAGKTYEQYF
TRBJ1-6 | TRBV4-1 | . | TRBD1 | TGCGCCAGCAGCCTAGGGGACAGGGAAAATTCACCCCTCCACTTT | CASSLGDRENSPLHF
TRBJ2-1 | TRBV10-1 | . | . | TGCGCCAGCAGAGGGGCCCTTAGGGATGAGCAGTTCTTC | CASRGALRDEQFF
TRBJ2-3 | TRBV4-1 | few | TRBD2 | TGCGCCAGCAGCATTAGGACTAGCGGGAGAGACACAGATACGCAGTATTTT | CASSIRTSGRDTDTQYF
TRBJ2-1 | TRBV11-2 | . | . | TGTGCCAGCAGCTTAGCATTCGGGTCACAGGGAGCTCGTTACAATGAGCAGTTCTTC | CASSLAFGSQGARYNEQFF
TRBJ1-1 | TRBV28 | once | . | TGTGCCAGCACCAGGGGCGAAATGAACACTGAAGCTTTCTTT | CASTRGEMNTEAFF
TRBJ2-7 | TRBV6-2/TRBV6-3 | few | . | TGTGCCAGCAGTCATCAGGGACTTACCTACGAGCAGTACTTC | CASSHQGLTYEQYF
TRBJ2-3 | TRBV6-2/TRBV6-3 | . | TRBD2 | TGTGCCAGCAGTTCCATCCCCGGGACTAGCCCCCATACGCAGTATTTT | CASSSIPGTSPHTQYF
TRBJ2-3 | TRBV28 | . | TRBD1 | TGTGCCAGCAGCGGCTATGGACAGGCAGCAGGTACGCAGTATTTT | CASSGYGQAAGTQYF
TRBJ2-1 | TRBV3-1/TRBV3-2 | . | TRBD2 | TGTGCCAGCAGCCAAACTAGCGGGGTATTCGATGAGCAGTTCTTC | CASSQTSGVFDEQFF
TRBJ2-3 | TRBV28 | . | TRBD2 | TGTGCCAGCAACACCGGGACTAGCGGGAAATCAGATACGCAGTATTTT | CASNTGTSGKSDTQYF
TRBJ1-1 | TRBV28 | . | . | TGTGCCAGCAGTCCTTACAGGGATCGCACTGAAGCTTTCTTT | CASSPYRDRTEAFF
TRBJ1-1 | TRBV6-5 | once | TRBD1 | TGTGCCAGCAGCTCGACCTTACAGGGGACTGAAGCTTTCTTT | CASSSTLQGTEAFF
TRBJ1-1 | TRBV6-1 | . | . | TGTGCCAGCAGTGAAGTCACCGGACTTTTTAGTGAAGCTTTCTTT | CASSEVTGLFSEAFF
TRBJ1-1 | TRBV12-5 | . | . | TGTGCTAGTGGCCCCCCAGGGAAGCCGAACACTGAAGCTTTCTTT | CASGPPGKPNTEAFF
TRBJ2-7 | TRBV28 | . | . | TGTGCCAGCAGTTTGCGGGTCCAGGACCTCAACTACGAGCAGTACTTC | CASSLRVQDLNYEQYF
TRBJ2-6 | TRBV5-1 | . | . | TGCGCCAGCGGATCTGCGGGGTCTGGGGCCAACGTCCTGACTTTC | CASGSAGSGANVLTF
TRBJ2-7 | TRBV5-1 | . | TRBD1 | TGCGCCAGCAGCTTGTCCCCCCCAGGACAGGGGTATTCCTACGAGCAGTACTTC | CASSLSPPGQGYSYEQYF
TRBJ2-5 | TRBV11-2 | . | TRBD1 | TGTGCCAGCAGTGTAGGGGGCGAAGAGACCCAGTACTTC | CASSVGGEETQYF
TRBJ1-1 | TRBV6-5 | . | . | TGTGCCAGCAGTTATCAGGGGACGGTCGACACTGAAGCTTTCTTT | CASSYQGTVDTEAFF
TRBJ2-2 | TRBV28 | . | TRBD2 | TGTGCCAGCAGTTTAGGCGGGGGGAACACCGGGGAGCTGTTTTTT | CASSLGGGNTGELFF
TRBJ1-1 | TRBV19 | . | . | TGTGCCAGTAGGACTTCGTTGGGTCAGCTGAACACTGAAGCTTTCTTT | CASRTSLGQLNTEAFF
TRBJ2-3 | TRBV29-1 | . | . | TGCAGCGTTGAGAGAGGGAACTATTCACCTTCGGATACGCAGTATTTT | CSVERGNYSPSDTQYF
TRBJ2-3 | TRBV4-3 | . | TRBD2 | TGCGCCAGCAGCCTGCGGACTAGCGTGAGCACAGATACGCAGTATTTT | CASSLRTSVSTDTQYF
TRBJ1-1 | TRBV29-1 | . | TRBD1 | TGCAGCGTTGGACCAAGACAGGGGGTCACTGAAGCTTTCTTT | CSVGPRQGVTEAFF
TRBJ1-1 | TRBV18 | . | TRBD1 | TGTGCCAGCTCTGAGTCTCGACAGGGTTCCGAAGCTTTCTTT | CASSESRQGSEAFF
TRBJ2-1 | TRBV24-1 | . | . | TGTGCCACCAGTGGTTGGAGCTCCTACAATGAGCAGTTCTTC | CATSGWSSYNEQFF